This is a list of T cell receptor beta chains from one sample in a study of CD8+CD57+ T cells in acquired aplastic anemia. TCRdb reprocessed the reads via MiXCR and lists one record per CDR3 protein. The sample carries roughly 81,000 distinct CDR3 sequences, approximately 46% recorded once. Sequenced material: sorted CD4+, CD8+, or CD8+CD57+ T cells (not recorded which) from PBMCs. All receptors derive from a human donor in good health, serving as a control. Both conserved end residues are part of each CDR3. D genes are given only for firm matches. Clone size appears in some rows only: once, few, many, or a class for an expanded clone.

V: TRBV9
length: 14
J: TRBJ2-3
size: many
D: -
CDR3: CASSAYGGKDTQYF
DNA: TGTGCCAGCAGCGCTTACGGGGGAAAGGATACGCAGTATTTT

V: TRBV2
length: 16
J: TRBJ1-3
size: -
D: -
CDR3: CASSEKRWSSGNTIYF
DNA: TGTGCCAGCAGTGAAAAACGGTGGAGCTCTGGAAACACCATATATTTT

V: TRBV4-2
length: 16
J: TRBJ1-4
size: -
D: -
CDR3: CASSQSGRSTNEKLFF
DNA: TGTGCCAGCAGCCAATCAGGCAGGTCAACTAATGAAAAACTGTTTTTT

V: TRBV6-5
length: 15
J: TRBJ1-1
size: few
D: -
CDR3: CASSYFGQTNTEAFF
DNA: TGTGCCAGCAGTTACTTTGGACAGACGAACACTGAAGCTTTCTTT

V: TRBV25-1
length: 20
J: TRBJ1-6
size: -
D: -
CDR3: CASSYSILDMGSLGNSPLHF
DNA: TGTGCCAGCAGTTACTCGATTCTCGATATGGGGAGTCTAGGGAATTCACCCCTCCACTTT

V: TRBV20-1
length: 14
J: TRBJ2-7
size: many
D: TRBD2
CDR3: CSARATGLVSEQYF
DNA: TGCAGTGCTAGAGCCACCGGACTAGTATCCGAGCAGTACTTC

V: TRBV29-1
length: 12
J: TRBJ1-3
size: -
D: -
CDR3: CSVVGAGNTIYF
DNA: TGCAGCGTTGTAGGGGCTGGAAACACCATATATTTT

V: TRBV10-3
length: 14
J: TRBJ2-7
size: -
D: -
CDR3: CAISPPLKSYEQYF
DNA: TGTGCCATCAGTCCCCCACTTAAGTCCTACGAGCAGTACTTC

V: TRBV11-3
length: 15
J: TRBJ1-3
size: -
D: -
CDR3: CASSRDGVSGNTIYF
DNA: TGTGCCAGCAGCCGTGACGGGGTCTCTGGAAACACCATATATTTT

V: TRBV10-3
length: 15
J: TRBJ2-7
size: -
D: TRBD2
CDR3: CAISESGTITYEQYF
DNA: TGTGCCATCAGTGAGTCGGGGACTATCACCTACGAGCAGTACTTC

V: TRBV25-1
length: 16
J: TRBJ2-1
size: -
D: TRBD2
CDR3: CAGSALAGAGYNEQFF
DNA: TGTGCCGGCAGTGCCCTAGCGGGAGCCGGGTACAATGAGCAGTTCTTC

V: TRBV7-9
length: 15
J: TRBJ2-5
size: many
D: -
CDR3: CASSLRTAYQETQYF
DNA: TGTGCCAGCAGCTTACGGACGGCGTACCAAGAGACCCAGTACTTC

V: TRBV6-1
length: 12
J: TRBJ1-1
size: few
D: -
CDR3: CASRDGNTEAFF
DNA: TGTGCCAGCAGAGACGGGAACACTGAAGCTTTCTTT

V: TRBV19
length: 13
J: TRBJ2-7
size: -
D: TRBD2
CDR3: CASRAGEGYEQYF
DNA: TGTGCCAGTAGGGCCGGGGAGGGCTACGAGCAGTACTTC

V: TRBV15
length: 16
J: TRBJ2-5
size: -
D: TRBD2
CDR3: CATGPLGTSGQETQYF
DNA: TGTGCCACCGGACCCCTCGGTACTAGCGGACAAGAGACCCAGTACTTC

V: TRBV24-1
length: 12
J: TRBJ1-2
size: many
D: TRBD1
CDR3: CANQRDRDGYTF
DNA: TGTGCCAATCAACGGGACAGGGACGGCTACACCTTC